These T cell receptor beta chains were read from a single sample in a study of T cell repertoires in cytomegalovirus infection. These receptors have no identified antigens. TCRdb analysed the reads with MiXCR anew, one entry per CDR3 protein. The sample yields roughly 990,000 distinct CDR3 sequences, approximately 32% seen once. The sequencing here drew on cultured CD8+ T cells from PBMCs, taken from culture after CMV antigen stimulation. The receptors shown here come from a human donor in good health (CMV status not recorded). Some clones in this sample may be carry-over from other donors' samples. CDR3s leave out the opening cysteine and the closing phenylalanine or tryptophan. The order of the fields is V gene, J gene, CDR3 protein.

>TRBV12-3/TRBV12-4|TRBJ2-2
ASMTGDRTGELF
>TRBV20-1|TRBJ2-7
SAREQTYEQY
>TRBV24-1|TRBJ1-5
VTSDSRSQNQPQH
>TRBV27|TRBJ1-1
ASSLSAFMNTEAF
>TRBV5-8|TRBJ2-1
ASSFVLDSSSYNEQF
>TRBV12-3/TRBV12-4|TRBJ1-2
ASTMSPFLDYGYT
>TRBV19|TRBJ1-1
ASSYVGRDTEAF
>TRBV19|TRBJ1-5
ASNAGTGGDQPQH
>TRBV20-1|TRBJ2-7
SAKRLYEQY
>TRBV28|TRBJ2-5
ATSSQSGIMETQY
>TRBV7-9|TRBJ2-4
ASSQRGINIQY
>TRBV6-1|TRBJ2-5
ASSETSGAERCETQY